This T cell receptor beta chain stems from a study of blood T cell repertoires in COVID-19 (dated by TCRdb to 2019 to 2021). Regarding the research as a whole: Samples covering the acute and convalescent phases of COVID-19 were provided by collaborators in the United States, Italy and Spain. The material from the prospective study consisted of cDNA or gDNA derived from T cells, B-cell-depleted T cells, or PBMCs. Subjects who had been exposed to COVID-19, were actively infected with it, or had recovered from it provided the deeply sampled blood TCRbeta repertoires that made up the dataset. The repertoires were made available in a free public database intended to serve as a resource for research on the immune response to SARS-CoV-2. The samples were drawn from two sources: the first 160 participants of the ongoing ImmuneRACE study, and 1,200 or so subjects contributed by 6 global collaborators. A de-identified subject ID, COVID-19 status, age in years and sex were almost always included in the sample metadata. Where HLA class I and class II types were available, the types were taken from metadata supplied by the sample provider, not from assay-based typing.

Each collaborating institution followed its own protocols to collect whole blood in K2EDTA tubes. For TCRbeta analysis, collaborators shipped samples in one of three forms: frozen whole blood, isolated PBMCs, or DNA extracted from either of those sample types. V is clipped by 8 bases and J by 5 bases, and the sequence between their germline boundaries is 12 bases long. CDR3 length: 13 amino acids, cysteine to phenylalanine. The DNA shown is the 39-base CDR3, in frame from base 1. CDR1 and CDR2 were assigned from the germline V gene as SNHLY and FYNNEI. TCRbeta CDR3 regions were amplified from genomic DNA by means of the immunoSEQ Assay, a bias-controlled multiplex PCR. In the authors' own workflow: The number of nucleated cells in each sample was estimated by amplification of reference gene primers within the assay. To quantify the absolute abundance of each unique TCRbeta CDR3 rearrangement, sequence reads were collapsed and filtered. Productive Simpson clonality was computed per sample as the square root of Simpson's diversity index over productive rearrangements. Imported from immuneACCESS, the table was reduced by TCRdb to in-frame sequences with V and J called. These copies leave out some clones; in studies compared against another copy, an unresolved V gene accounts for under half, and the cause of the remainder is not known. V, J and clone size are taken as reported in that table, and D and trimming were inferred from the DNA itself. This sample has about 73,000 clones in its table, and approximately 89% of those were observed once. Together, the top ten hold roughly 9.6% of the sample.

The study at large found these results: The amount of clinical and demographic metadata varied by source and participant and was provided uncurated.

This clone appeared once. Its antigen has not been determined. One base away there is no much larger clone; base qualities are not given. Recombination linked TRBV2 to TRBJ2-2; TRBD2 might be the D gene, on 6 matching bases. The source material was peripheral blood. The origin of this receptor is a man older than 75 with acute or convalescent COVID-19. The CDR3 protein is CASARGGTGELFF. The DNA sequence is given as TGTGCCAGCGCCCGTGGGGGGACCGGGGAGCTGTTTTTT.